A selection of T cell receptor beta chains follows, all from one sample in a study of cytomegalovirus exposure and HLA in healthy donors. The repertoire was sequenced with immunoSEQ multiplex PCR; TCRdb's copy has only in-frame clones and lacks some. Of 110,000 to 150,000 clones in the sample, 80% were seen once. The material sequenced was PBMCs. The receptors originated from a man younger than 45 in good health and CMV-seronegative. The CDR3 runs from the conserved cysteine through the conserved F or W. The D gene is left open where the match is weak. Clone size appears in some rows only: once, few, many, or a class for an expanded clone.

>TRBV6-1|14|TRBJ2-7|-|-
CASSVIVGVNEQYF
TGTGCCAGCAGTGTGATCGTCGGGGTTAACGAGCAGTACTTC
>TRBV5-4|13|TRBJ2-4|-|-
CASSSHSGNIQYF
TGTGCCAGCAGCTCCCACAGCGGAAACATTCAGTACTTC
>TRBV7-8|16|TRBJ2-5|-|TRBD2
CASSQGGRGGRETQYF
TGTGCCAGCAGCCAAGGGGGGCGGGGGGGCCGAGAGACCCAGTACTTC
>TRBV27|11|TRBJ1-1|few|-
CASSFRAGAFF
TGTGCCAGCAGTTTCAGGGCGGGGGCTTTCTTT
>TRBV4-2|15|TRBJ1-2|-|TRBD1
CASSQEQGTNYGYTF
TGTGCCAGCAGCCAAGAACAGGGGACTAACTATGGCTACACCTTC
>TRBV9|15|TRBJ2-1|-|-
CASSVGGGSYNEQFF
TGTGCCAGCAGCGTAGGCGGAGGCTCCTACAATGAGCAGTTCTTC
>TRBV5-1|15|TRBJ2-7|few|TRBD2
CASSSAGTNAYEQYF
TGCGCCAGCAGCTCCGCCGGGACTAACGCCTACGAGCAGTACTTC
>TRBV6-6|15|TRBJ1-1|-|-
CASTLGVRDLAEAFF
TGTGCCAGCACGTTAGGTGTCAGGGATTTGGCTGAAGCTTTCTTT
>TRBV19|16|TRBJ1-2|-|TRBD1
CASRWLPGQGSAGYTF
TGTGCCAGTAGGTGGTTACCGGGACAGGGAAGCGCTGGCTACACCTTC
>TRBV6-5|15|TRBJ1-5|-|TRBD1
CASSRDRAINQPQHF
TGTGCCAGCAGCCGCGACAGGGCCATAAATCAGCCCCAGCATTTT
>TRBV28|16|TRBJ1-5|-|-
CASTLRDWHSNQPQHF
TGTGCCAGCACCCTCCGGGACTGGCATAGCAATCAGCCCCAGCATTTT
>TRBV30|14|TRBJ2-6|-|-
CAWSVQRAVNVLTF
TGTGCCTGGAGTGTACAGAGGGCGGTCAACGTCCTGACTTTC
>TRBV19|14|TRBJ1-1|-|-
CASSISGGRTEAFF
TGTGCCAGTAGTATTTCCGGGGGGAGGACTGAAGCTTTCTTT
>TRBV5-6|16|TRBJ1-6|-|-
CASSLVSGDYNSPLHF
TGTGCCAGCAGCTTGGTGTCAGGGGACTATAATTCACCCCTCCACTTT
>TRBV4-1|15|TRBJ2-7|few|-
CASSQKVGGLDEQYF
TGCGCCAGCAGCCAGAAGGTAGGGGGTTTGGACGAGCAGTACTTC
>TRBV7-9|14|TRBJ2-7|-|-
CASSSSSETYEQYF
TGTGCCAGCAGCTCATCCTCCGAGACCTACGAGCAGTACTTC
>TRBV5-1|15|TRBJ2-3|-|TRBD2
CASSLDGRSTDTQYF
TGCGCCAGCAGCTTGGACGGGAGGAGCACAGATACGCAGTATTTT
>TRBV4-2|16|TRBJ2-1|-|TRBD2
CASSQLWASGHNEQFF
TGTGCCAGCAGCCAACTTTGGGCTAGCGGGCACAATGAGCAGTTCTTC
>TRBV4-1|16|TRBJ1-5|-|-
CASSQDDTGGWQPQHF
TGCGCCAGCAGCCAAGATGATACTGGGGGGTGGCAGCCCCAGCATTTT
>TRBV18|14|TRBJ1-1|-|TRBD1
CASSRDRGGAEAFF
TGTGCCAGCTCGCGGGACAGGGGAGGCGCTGAAGCTTTCTTT
>TRBV5-1|13|TRBJ2-5|-|-
CASSMGFEETQYF
TGCGCCAGCAGCATGGGGTTCGAGGAGACCCAGTACTTC
>TRBV11-3|15|TRBJ2-6|-|-
CASSLGGSGANVLTF
TGTGCCAGCAGCTTAGGAGGGTCTGGGGCCAACGTCCTGACTTTC
>TRBV7-2|13|TRBJ1-1|-|-
CASSLSYPGEAFF
TGTGCCAGCAGCCTTTCATACCCGGGTGAAGCTTTCTTT
>TRBV19|12|TRBJ2-2|-|-
CASSRLTGELFF
TGTGCCAGCAGCAGGTTAACCGGGGAGCTGTTTTTT
>TRBV19|14|TRBJ1-4|-|TRBD1
CASFDRGREEKLFF
TGTGCCAGTTTTGACAGGGGTAGAGAAGAAAAACTGTTTTTT
>TRBV5-1|14|TRBJ2-1|-|TRBD1
CASSFPDRGNEQFF
TGCGCCAGCAGCTTCCCCGACAGGGGGAATGAGCAGTTCTTC
>TRBV10-2|18|TRBJ2-1|-|-
CASSESASTAAAYNEQFF
TGCGCCAGCAGTGAGTCTGCTAGTACCGCGGCTGCGTACAATGAGCAGTTCTTC
>TRBV28|14|TRBJ1-4|-|-
CASRSGAWNEKLFF
TGTGCCAGCCGCTCAGGGGCATGGAATGAAAAACTGTTTTTT
>TRBV15|15|TRBJ1-1|-|-
CATSRDHKVNTEAFF
TGTGCCACCAGCAGAGATCACAAAGTGAACACTGAAGCTTTCTTT
>TRBV5-1|14|TRBJ1-4|-|TRBD1
CASTQGAPNEKLFF
TGCGCCAGCACCCAGGGGGCGCCTAATGAAAAACTGTTTTTT
>TRBV13|14|TRBJ1-1|-|-
CASSLSLGAGRAFF
TGTGCCAGCAGCTTGTCTCTGGGAGCTGGAAGGGCTTTCTTT
>TRBV2|15|TRBJ1-1|once|-
CASSERGLMNTEAFF
TGTGCCAGCAGTGAACGGGGACTGATGAACACTGAAGCTTTCTTT
>TRBV18|14|TRBJ1-6|-|-
CASSPVRGGSPLHF
TGTGCCAGCTCACCAGTACGGGGGGGGTCACCCCTCCACTTT
>TRBV6-5|15|TRBJ1-3|-|-
CASSRVSVSGNTIYF
TGTGCCAGCAGCCGGGTCAGCGTCTCTGGAAACACCATATATTTT
>TRBV4-1|14|TRBJ2-5|-|-
CASSQDLAEETQYF
TGCGCCAGCAGCCAAGACTTGGCCGAAGAGACCCAGTACTTC
>TRBV27|16|TRBJ2-7|few|TRBD2
CASSSQGLAEPYEQYF
TGTGCCAGCAGTTCCCAGGGACTAGCGGAACCCTACGAGCAGTACTTC
>TRBV7-9|12|TRBJ2-1|-|-
CASSPGDGEQFF
TGTGCCAGCAGCCCGGGGGATGGAGAGCAGTTCTTC
>TRBV5-1|16|TRBJ2-3|-|TRBD1
CASSQVGQRITDTQYF
TGCGCCAGCAGTCAGGTGGGACAGAGGATCACAGATACGCAGTATTTT
>TRBV9|14|TRBJ1-1|-|-
CASSVGLQGTEAFF
TGTGCCAGCAGCGTAGGGCTTCAGGGAACTGAAGCTTTCTTT
>TRBV5-3|19|TRBJ1-4|-|TRBD1
CARSLANQGAFATNEKLFF
TGTGCCAGAAGCTTGGCCAATCAGGGGGCCTTTGCAACTAATGAAAAACTGTTTTTT
>TRBV4-1|19|TRBJ2-7|-|TRBD2
CASSQDWASGGFFAYEQYF
TGCGCCAGCAGCCAAGATTGGGCTAGCGGGGGTTTTTTCGCCTACGAGCAGTACTTC
>TRBV5-1|15|TRBJ2-2|-|TRBD1
CASSSRDRGTGELFF
TGCGCCAGCAGCTCTCGGGACAGGGGGACCGGGGAGCTGTTTTTT
>TRBV5-4|12|TRBJ2-2|-|-
CASSPGSGELFF
TGTGCCAGCAGTCCAGGGTCCGGGGAGCTGTTTTTT
>TRBV5-6|16|TRBJ1-3|-|-
CASSAYLLASGNTIYF
TGTGCCAGCAGCGCGTACCTACTAGCCTCTGGAAACACCATATATTTT
>TRBV21-1|20|TRBJ1-4|-|-
CASSKGGAGLSRSTNEKLFF
TGTGCCAGCAGCAAAGGGGGTGCAGGACTCTCACGTTCAACTAATGAAAAACTGTTTTTT
>TRBV7-9|14|TRBJ2-1|few|-
CASSLASYGNEQFF
TGTGCCAGCAGCTTAGCGAGTTATGGCAATGAGCAGTTCTTC
>TRBV5-1|13|TRBJ1-1|-|TRBD1
CASSSDRVTEAFF
TGCGCCAGCAGCTCGGACAGGGTGACTGAAGCTTTCTTT
>TRBV10-2|19|TRBJ2-5|-|TRBD2
CASSEPRLAGVQNQETQYF
TGCGCCAGCAGTGAGCCGAGGCTAGCGGGAGTGCAGAACCAAGAGACCCAGTACTTC
>TRBV5-1|14|TRBJ1-1|few|-
CASSSGGVRDEAFF
TGCGCCAGCAGCTCTGGGGGGGTTAGGGATGAAGCTTTCTTT
>TRBV5-4|14|TRBJ2-7|-|-
CASSRRDSSYEQYF
TGTGCCAGCAGCCGCAGGGATAGCTCCTACGAGCAGTACTTC
>TRBV28|12|TRBJ1-2|-|-
CASSFDSYGYTF
TGTGCCAGCAGTTTCGACAGCTATGGCTACACCTTC
>TRBV9|14|TRBJ1-1|-|TRBD1
CASSGPTGGTEAFF
TGTGCCAGCAGCGGACCGACAGGGGGCACTGAAGCTTTCTTT
>TRBV15|17|TRBJ2-2|-|TRBD2
CATSRDQGLAGSGELFF
TGTGCCACCAGCAGAGATCAGGGACTAGCGGGCTCCGGGGAGCTGTTTTTT
>TRBV7-3|15|TRBJ2-3|once|TRBD1
CASSNTGGGTDTQYF
TGTGCCAGCAGCAACACAGGGGGCGGCACAGATACGCAGTATTTT
>TRBV9|14|TRBJ1-1|-|-
CASSVTGQNTEAFF
TGTGCCAGCAGCGTCACGGGACAGAACACTGAAGCTTTCTTT